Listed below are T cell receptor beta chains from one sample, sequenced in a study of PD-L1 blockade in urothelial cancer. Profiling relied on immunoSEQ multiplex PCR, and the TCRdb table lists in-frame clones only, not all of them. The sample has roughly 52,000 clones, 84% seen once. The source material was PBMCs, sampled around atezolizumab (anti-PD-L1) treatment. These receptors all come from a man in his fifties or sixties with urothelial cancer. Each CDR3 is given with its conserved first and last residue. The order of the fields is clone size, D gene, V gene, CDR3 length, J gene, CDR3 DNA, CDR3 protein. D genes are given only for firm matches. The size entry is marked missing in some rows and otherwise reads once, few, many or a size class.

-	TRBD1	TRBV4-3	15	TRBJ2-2	TGCGCCAGCAGCCAGGACAGGGGAAGCACCGGGGAGCTGTTTTTT	CASSQDRGSTGELFF
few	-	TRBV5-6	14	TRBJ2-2	TGTGCCAGCAGCCCGGACTGGAACACCGGGGAGCTGTTTTTT	CASSPDWNTGELFF
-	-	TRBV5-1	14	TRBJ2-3	TGCGCCAGCAGGGGTGGTCTAGACACAGGTACGCAGTATTTT	CASRGGLDTGTQYF
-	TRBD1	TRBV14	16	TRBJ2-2	TGTGCCAGCAGACCATTTGGGACAGGGGGCCCCGGGGAGCTGTTTTTT	CASRPFGTGGPGELFF
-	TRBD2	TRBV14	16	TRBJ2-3	TGTGCCAGCAGCCCTGGAGCGGGAGAAGGCACAGATACGCAGTATTTT	CASSPGAGEGTDTQYF
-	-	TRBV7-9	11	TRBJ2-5	TGTGCCAGCAGCCCCCCAGGGACCCAGTACTTC	CASSPPGTQYF
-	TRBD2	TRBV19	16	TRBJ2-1	TGTGCCAGTAGTTTCAATAGCGGGAGGGCAATAGGTGAGCAGTTCTTC	CASSFNSGRAIGEQFF
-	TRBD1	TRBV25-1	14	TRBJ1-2	TGTGCCAGCAGTGGAGACAGGGAGGTCTATGGCTACACCTTC	CASSGDREVYGYTF
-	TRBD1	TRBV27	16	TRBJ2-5	TGTGCCAGCAGTGGGATCCGACAGGGTCCCCAAGAGACCCAGTACTTC	CASSGIRQGPQETQYF
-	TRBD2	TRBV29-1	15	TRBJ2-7	TGCAGCGTAGTTGGGGGGTCGGGAGGCTCCTACGAGCAGTACTTC	CSVVGGSGGSYEQYF
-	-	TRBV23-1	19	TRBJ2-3	TGCGCCAGCAGTCAATCGTTGGAGGGGCCGCACTCTAGCACAGATACGCAGTATTTT	CASSQSLEGPHSSTDTQYF
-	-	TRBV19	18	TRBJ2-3	TGTGCCAGTAGTATAGATGGGCTAGCAGACTCTAGCACAGATACGCAGTATTTT	CASSIDGLADSSTDTQYF
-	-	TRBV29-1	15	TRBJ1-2	TGCAGCGTTGAGTCTTCAGCAGGGCTTAACTATGGCTACACCTTC	CSVESSAGLNYGYTF
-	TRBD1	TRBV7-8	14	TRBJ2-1	TGTGCCAGCAGCTTAGGGGGACAGGGCAATGAGCAGTTCTTC	CASSLGGQGNEQFF